The 2 T cell receptor beta chains reported below all come from one sample, sequenced in a study of T-cell memory formation after mild COVID-19. A single record per CDR3 protein comes from TCRdb applying MiXCR to the 5' RACE reads. Among 400,000 to 500,000 distinct CDR3 sequences listed, roughly 18% were seen once. Sequencing was done on a sample of PBMCs or a T cell subset sorted from them (not recorded which). The receptors here all came from a man between 18 and 35 years old who had mild COVID-19 (a few samples of this study predate the infection). Cell type and time point are not known.

This clonotype was counted only a few times. The chain links TRBV20-1 to TRBJ2-7; D is ambiguous. Trimming took 6 bases from V and 0 from J, leaving 12 bases between them. CDR3 length: 13 amino acids. The germline V gene has CDR1 DFQATT and CDR2 SNEGSKA (reference sequence). This CDR3 is CSAANTISYEQYF. The CDR3 DNA is TGCAGTGCCGCCAACACGATCTCCTACGAGCAGTACTTC.

The chain carries TRBV6-6 and TRBJ1-6, with D unclear. V gave up 5 bases and J gave up 7 bases, with 9 bases separating them. Germline CDR1 MNHNY, CDR2 SVGAGI (reference sequence). The CDR3 consists of 13 residues. CDR3 sequence (DNA): TGTGCCAGCAGTCTACAAGTCAATTCACCCCTCCACTTT. Protein product: CASSLQVNSPLHF.